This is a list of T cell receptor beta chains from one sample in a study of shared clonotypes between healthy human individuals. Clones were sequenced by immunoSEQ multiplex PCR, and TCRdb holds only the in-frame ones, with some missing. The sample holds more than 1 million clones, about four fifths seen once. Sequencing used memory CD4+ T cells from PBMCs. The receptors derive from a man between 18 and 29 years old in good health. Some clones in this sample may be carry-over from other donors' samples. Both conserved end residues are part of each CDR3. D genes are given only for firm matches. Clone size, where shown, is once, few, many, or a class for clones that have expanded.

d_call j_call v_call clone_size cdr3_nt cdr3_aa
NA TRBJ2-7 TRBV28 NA TGTGCCAGCAGCTCCCCCGGGGGGCACGAGCAGTACTTC CASSSPGGHEQYF
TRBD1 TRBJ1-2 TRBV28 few TGTGCCAGCAGTTGGGGTATACAGGGGTATGGCTACACCTTC CASSWGIQGYGYTF
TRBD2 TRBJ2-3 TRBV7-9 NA TGTGCCAGCAGCCGTTCACTAGCGGCAATTTCAGATACGCAGTATTTT CASSRSLAAISDTQYF
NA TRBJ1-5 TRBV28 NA TGTGCCAGCAGTGACGACCTTAATCAGCCCCAGCATTTT CASSDDLNQPQHF
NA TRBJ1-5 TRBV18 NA TGTGCCAGCTCACAGGAAAGAGATCAGCCCCAGCATTTT CASSQERDQPQHF
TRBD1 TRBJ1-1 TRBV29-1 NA TGCAGCGGACGTTATGGACAGGGGCTCGCTTTCTTT CSGRYGQGLAFF
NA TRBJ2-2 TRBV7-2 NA TGTGCCAGCAGGGCTAGCGCCACGAACACCGGGGAGCTGTTTTTT CASRASATNTGELFF
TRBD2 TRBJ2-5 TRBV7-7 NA TGTGCCAGCAGCTTAGTCTTTAGTCAAGCGGGGATCCGAGAGACCCAGTACTTC CASSLVFSQAGIRETQYF
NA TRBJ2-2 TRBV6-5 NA TGTGCCAGCAGTTCCATATCGGGAAGGGGCACCGGGGAGCTGTTTTTT CASSSISGRGTGELFF
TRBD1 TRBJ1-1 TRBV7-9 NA TGTGCCAGCAGCTTAGAACAGGGGTACACTGAAGCTTTCTTT CASSLEQGYTEAFF
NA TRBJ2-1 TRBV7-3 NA TGTGCCAGCAGCTTAAGAGGACAGTTAAGCTACAATGAGCAGTTCTTC CASSLRGQLSYNEQFF
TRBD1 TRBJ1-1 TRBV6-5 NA TGTGCCAGCAAACGAACCCAGGGGGGGAACACTGAAGCTTTCTTT CASKRTQGGNTEAFF
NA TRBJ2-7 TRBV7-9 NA TGTGCCAGCAGCCCAACCTCTGCCGGGAACGAGCAGTACTTC CASSPTSAGNEQYF
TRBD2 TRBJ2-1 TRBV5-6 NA TGTGCCAGCAGCACTAGCGGGAGCCGGTCCTACAATGAGCAGTTCTTC CASSTSGSRSYNEQFF
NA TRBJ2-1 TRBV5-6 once TGTGCCAGCAGCTTAGGAGTGAGCTCCTACAATGAGCAGTTCTTC CASSLGVSSYNEQFF
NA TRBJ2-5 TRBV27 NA TGTGCCAGCAGTTTGCAATCGCTACCAGAGACCCAGTACTTC CASSLQSLPETQYF
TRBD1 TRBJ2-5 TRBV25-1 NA TGTGCCAGCAGTGCACACCGTACAGGGGGCGCGGAGACCCAGTACTTC CASSAHRTGGAETQYF
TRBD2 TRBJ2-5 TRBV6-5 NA TGTGCCAGCAGTTACTCTAGCGGGAGGTTCCAAGAGACCCAGTACTTC CASSYSSGRFQETQYF
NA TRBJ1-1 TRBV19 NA TGTGCCAGTAGTAACGACAGGTCGTCGGACGGTTTCTTT CASSNDRSSDGFF
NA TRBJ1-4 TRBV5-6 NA TGTGCCAGCAGCTTGTCGTTTTCCGGGACTCGGAATGAAAAACTGTTTTTT CASSLSFSGTRNEKLFF
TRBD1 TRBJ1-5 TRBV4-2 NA TGTGCCAGCAGCCACACAGGGGATGGGAGCAATCAGCCCCAGCATTTT CASSHTGDGSNQPQHF
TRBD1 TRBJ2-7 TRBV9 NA TGTGCCAGCAGCGTAGGGGGGACAGAACTATACGAGCAGTACTTC CASSVGGTELYEQYF
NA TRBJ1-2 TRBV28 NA TGTGCCAGCAGTATCCCTTCTTCGGGGGCCCATGGCTACACCTTC CASSIPSSGAHGYTF
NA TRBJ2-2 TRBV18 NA TGTGCCAGCTCATCAAATAACAGGTCTCGAGGATACACCGGGGAGCTGTTTTTT CASSSNNRSRGYTGELFF